The clone carrying this T cell receptor beta chain was seen ten or more times. It was RNA transcripts that yielded the amplified TCR beta CDR3 regions. The HTBI set primed first-round TCR CDR3 RT-PCR. TCRdb redid the calling of the multiplex PCR reads with MiXCR, one entry per CDR3 protein. The repertoire includes about 660,000 distinct CDR3 sequences, nearly 45% of them detected once, and less than 9% sits in the top ten. V dropped 2 bases and J dropped 0 bases, with 8 bases sitting between them. This CDR3 is 15 amino acids long. Germline lookup yields CDR1 SGHVS and CDR2 FQNEAQ. The sample belongs to a study of T cells in Graves' hyperthyroidism and ophthalmopathy.

This clonotype was obtained from an adult man with Graves' disease, either hyperthyroidism or ophthalmopathy (not recorded which). The rearrangement joins TRBV7-8 to TRBJ1-5; D is unclear. Sequencing was performed on peripheral blood or thyroid tissue (not recorded which). The CDR3 DNA reads TGTGCCAGCAGCTTATCGGTAAATAGCAATCAGCCCCAGCATTTT. Translated: CASSLSVNSNQPQHF.